Listed below are T cell receptor beta chains from one sample, sequenced in a study of blood T cell repertoires in COVID-19. Libraries were prepared by immunoSEQ multiplex PCR; TCRdb keeps only in-frame clonotypes and omits some of them. The sample lists some 110,000 clones, roughly 80% seen once, with approximately 20% in the top ten. Specimen: peripheral blood. These receptor sequences come from a woman in her seventies with acute or convalescent COVID-19. Both conserved end residues are part of each CDR3. Fields, in order: J gene, V gene, CDR3 protein.

j_call: TRBJ1-3
v_call: TRBV20-1
cdr3_aa: CSARGGLTIYF

j_call: TRBJ2-1
v_call: TRBV30
cdr3_aa: CAWSEMTENEQFF

j_call: TRBJ2-7
v_call: TRBV7-9
cdr3_aa: CASSSPRSQGAEQYF

j_call: TRBJ2-7
v_call: TRBV3-1/TRBV3-2
cdr3_aa: CASSQQTGIYEQYF

j_call: TRBJ1-1
v_call: TRBV3-1/TRBV3-2
cdr3_aa: CASSHNRVLSPEAFF

j_call: TRBJ2-3
v_call: TRBV19
cdr3_aa: CASSMPPSSVRSITDTQYF

j_call: TRBJ1-5
v_call: TRBV28
cdr3_aa: CASSSRQPQHF

j_call: TRBJ1-1
v_call: TRBV30
cdr3_aa: CAWRALLTGEAFF

j_call: TRBJ2-2
v_call: TRBV4-1
cdr3_aa: CASSPHGGGSNTGELFF

j_call: TRBJ1-3
v_call: TRBV5-4
cdr3_aa: CASSATSGGSGNTIYF

j_call: TRBJ2-7
v_call: TRBV11-2
cdr3_aa: CASSLRGKEEQYF

j_call: TRBJ1-2
v_call: TRBV6-5
cdr3_aa: CASSYSGEGGYGYTF

j_call: TRBJ1-6
v_call: TRBV6-5
cdr3_aa: CASSYGAGLDNSPLHF

j_call: TRBJ1-5
v_call: TRBV18
cdr3_aa: CASSPEGATQPQHF

j_call: TRBJ2-1
v_call: TRBV11-3
cdr3_aa: CASSLASSSGGYNEQFF

j_call: TRBJ2-3
v_call: TRBV5-1
cdr3_aa: CASSTGTSGGATDTQYF

j_call: TRBJ2-2
v_call: TRBV18
cdr3_aa: CASSPLGGGITGELFF

j_call: TRBJ1-2
v_call: TRBV28
cdr3_aa: CASSTRGQGVSSYGYTF

j_call: TRBJ1-4
v_call: TRBV7-9
cdr3_aa: CASSLSSEQGFGEKLFF

j_call: TRBJ2-7
v_call: TRBV9
cdr3_aa: CASSAGGYEQYF

j_call: TRBJ2-2
v_call: TRBV6-4
cdr3_aa: CASGDRGLGELFF

j_call: TRBJ1-3
v_call: TRBV7-2
cdr3_aa: CASSSRTGLNTIYF

j_call: TRBJ2-7
v_call: TRBV19
cdr3_aa: CASRLSGGSYEQYF

j_call: TRBJ2-1
v_call: TRBV24-1
cdr3_aa: CATSHPRGTADEQFF

j_call: TRBJ1-4
v_call: TRBV5-1
cdr3_aa: CASSLDGPEGKLFF

j_call: TRBJ2-5
v_call: TRBV7-6
cdr3_aa: CASSLATGKQETQYF

j_call: TRBJ1-3
v_call: TRBV5-5
cdr3_aa: CASSLRAGSSGNTIYF

j_call: TRBJ2-2
v_call: TRBV3-1/TRBV3-2
cdr3_aa: CASSQDSGGNTGELFF

j_call: TRBJ1-2
v_call: TRBV10-2
cdr3_aa: CASSDRDRVVHGYTF

j_call: TRBJ2-1
v_call: TRBV28
cdr3_aa: CASSPRSEQFF

j_call: TRBJ2-1
v_call: TRBV5-4
cdr3_aa: CASSYFAGGANSEQFF

j_call: TRBJ1-5
v_call: TRBV19
cdr3_aa: CASYTGDSNQPQHF

j_call: TRBJ1-2
v_call: TRBV2
cdr3_aa: CASRNGQIYGYTF

j_call: TRBJ2-1
v_call: TRBV7-8
cdr3_aa: CASSLLWPSGVRTYNEQFF

j_call: TRBJ1-4
v_call: TRBV7-8
cdr3_aa: CASSFGQGSIEKLFF